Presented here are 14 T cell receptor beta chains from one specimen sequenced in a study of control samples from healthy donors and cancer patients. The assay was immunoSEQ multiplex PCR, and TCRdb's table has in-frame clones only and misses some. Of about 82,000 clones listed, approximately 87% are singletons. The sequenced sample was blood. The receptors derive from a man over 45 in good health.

Written as DNA, the CDR3 is TGTGCCAGCTCACCACCGCGGGGTCTGGGGCACACTGAAGCTTTCTTT. It encodes CASSPPRGLGHTEAFF. This sequence joins TRBV18 and TRBJ1-1; D might be TRBD1 (5 bases). The CDR3 covers 16 residues. V lost 0 bases, J lost 3 bases, and 14 bases lay in between. Germline CDR1 reads KGHSH; CDR2 reads LQKENI.

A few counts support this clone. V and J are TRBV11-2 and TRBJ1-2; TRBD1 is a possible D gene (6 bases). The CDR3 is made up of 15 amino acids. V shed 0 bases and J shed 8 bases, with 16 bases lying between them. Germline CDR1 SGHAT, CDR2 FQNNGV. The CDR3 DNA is TGTGCCAGCAGCTTAGATGGGAACAGGGCGCGGGGCTACACCTTC. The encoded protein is CASSLDGNRARGYTF.

The chain's CDR3 is CAWSDYRGGNTIYF. The CDR3 nucleotides read TGTGCCTGGAGTGATTACAGGGGAGGAAACACCATATATTTT. This chain connects TRBV30 to TRBJ1-3; 7 bases fit TRBD1. The CDR3 consists of 14 residues. Trimming at V came to 1 base and at J to 4 bases, leaving 4 bases not matched to a gene. Germline V CDR1 and CDR2: GTSNPN, SVGIG (reference sequence).

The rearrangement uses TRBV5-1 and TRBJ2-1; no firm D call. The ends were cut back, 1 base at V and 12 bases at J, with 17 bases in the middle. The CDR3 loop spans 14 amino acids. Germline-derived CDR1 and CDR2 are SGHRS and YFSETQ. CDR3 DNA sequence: TGCGCCAGCAGCTTGTCTGGCGGATCAATGAGGCAGTTCTTC. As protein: CASSLSGGSMRQFF.

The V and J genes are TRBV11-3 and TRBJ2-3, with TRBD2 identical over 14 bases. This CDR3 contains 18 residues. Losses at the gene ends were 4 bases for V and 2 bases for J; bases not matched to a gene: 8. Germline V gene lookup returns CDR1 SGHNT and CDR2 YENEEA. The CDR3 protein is CASSSGLAGVRNTDTQYF. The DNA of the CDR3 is TGTGCCAGCAGCTCGGGACTAGCGGGGGTGAGGAACACAGATACGCAGTATTTT.

Written as DNA, the CDR3 is TGTGCCAGCAGTGAAAGGCAGTTCTACGAGCAGTACTTC. Its protein is CASSERQFYEQYF. The V gene is TRBV2, the J gene TRBJ2-7; D unresolved. V lost 2 bases, J lost 3 bases, and 8 bases lay in between. The germline V gene has CDR1 SNHLY and CDR2 FYNNEI. There are 13 residues in the CDR3.

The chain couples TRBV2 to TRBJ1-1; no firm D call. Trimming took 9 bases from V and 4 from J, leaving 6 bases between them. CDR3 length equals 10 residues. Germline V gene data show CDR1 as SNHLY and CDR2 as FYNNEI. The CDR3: CARRITEAFF. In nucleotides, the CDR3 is TGTGCCAGGCGCATCACTGAAGCTTTCTTT.

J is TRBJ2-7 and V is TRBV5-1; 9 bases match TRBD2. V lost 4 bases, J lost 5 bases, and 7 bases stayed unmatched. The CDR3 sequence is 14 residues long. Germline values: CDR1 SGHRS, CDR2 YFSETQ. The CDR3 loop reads CASSPSGGPDEQYV. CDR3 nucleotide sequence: TGCGCCAGCAGCCCAAGCGGGGGGCCGGACGAGCAGTACGTC.

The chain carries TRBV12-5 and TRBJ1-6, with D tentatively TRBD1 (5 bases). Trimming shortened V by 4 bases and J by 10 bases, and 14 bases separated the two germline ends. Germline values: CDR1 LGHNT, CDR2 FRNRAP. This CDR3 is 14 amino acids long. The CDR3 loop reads CASGSDGAGSPLHF. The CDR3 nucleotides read TGTGCTAGTGGTTCCGACGGGGCAGGGTCACCCCTCCACTTT.

The chain's CDR3 is CASSSPYQPQHF. The CDR3 DNA reads as TGTGCCAGCAGCTCCCCTTATCAGCCCCAGCATTTT. V usage is TRBV7-9 and J usage is TRBJ1-5; D is undetermined. The V end was cut by 4 bases, the J end by 5 bases, with 6 bases between. The CDR3 is made up of 12 amino acids. The germline V gene encodes CDR1 SEHNR and CDR2 FQNEAQ (reference sequence).

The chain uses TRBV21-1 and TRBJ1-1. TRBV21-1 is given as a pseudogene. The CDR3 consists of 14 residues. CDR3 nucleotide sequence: TGTGCCAGCAGCAAAACGGAGGACCCGTATGAAGCTTTCTTT. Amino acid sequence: CASSKTEDPYEAFF.

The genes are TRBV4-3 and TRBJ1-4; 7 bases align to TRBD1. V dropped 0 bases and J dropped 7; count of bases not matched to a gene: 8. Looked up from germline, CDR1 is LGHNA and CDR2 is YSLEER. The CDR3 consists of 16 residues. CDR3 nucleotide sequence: TGCGCCAGCAGCCAAGATCTGAGGGGGCGCCGTGAAAAACTGTTTTTT. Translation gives CASSQDLRGRREKLFF.

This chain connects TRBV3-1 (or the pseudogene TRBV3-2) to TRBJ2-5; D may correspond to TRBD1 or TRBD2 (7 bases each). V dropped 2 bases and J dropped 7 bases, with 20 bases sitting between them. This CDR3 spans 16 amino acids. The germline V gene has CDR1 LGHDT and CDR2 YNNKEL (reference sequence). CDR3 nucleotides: TGTGCCAGCAGCCAACTCCCAGGGGGGGCGGCAGGGACCCAGTACTTC. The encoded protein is CASSQLPGGAAGTQYF.

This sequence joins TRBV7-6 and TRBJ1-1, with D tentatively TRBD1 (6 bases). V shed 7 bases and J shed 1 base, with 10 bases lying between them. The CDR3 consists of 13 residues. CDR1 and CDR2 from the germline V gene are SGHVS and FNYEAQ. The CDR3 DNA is TGTGCCAGCACCCTGGGGGCGAACACTGAAGCTTTCTTT. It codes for CASTLGANTEAFF.